This entry lists 10 T cell receptor beta chains sequenced from one sample in a study of blood T cells in healthy people across ages. PCR was performed a second time for roughly 7 to 12 cycles using a sample-barcoded 5' primer and a J-beta primer mix. MiXCR, applied by TCRdb to the 5' RACE reads, yields one record per CDR3 protein. The table lists about a million distinct CDR3 sequences, just over 50% of them singletons. The sequenced material came from blood. The source of these receptors is an older woman in good health.

The J gene is TRBJ2-3, the V gene TRBV5-1, with D tentatively TRBD2 (6 bases). This CDR3 region has 17 residues. The germline gives CDR1 SGHRS, CDR2 YFSETQ. Trimming stripped 0 bases from V and 2 bases from J, with 16 bases between. The DNA for the CDR3 is TGCGCCAGCAGCTTGGGACTAGTTCACCCCTCCACAGATACGCAGTATTTT. This translates into CASSLGLVHPSTDTQYF.

This chain joins TRBV5-8 and TRBJ2-3; D gene unclear. The ends were cut back, 1 base at V and 0 bases at J, with 15 bases in the middle. Germline V gene lookup returns CDR1 SGHTS and CDR2 YDEGEE. The CDR3 is made up of 17 amino acids. The CDR3 is CASSLITAETSTDTQYF. CDR3 sequence (DNA): TGTGCCAGCAGCTTGATAACAGCCGAGACTAGCACAGATACGCAGTATTTT.

This clonotype has a handful of counts. This rearrangement joins TRBV6-5 to TRBJ2-5, with D possibly matching TRBD1 (5 bases). The V gene lost 0 bases and the J gene lost 5 bases, with 10 bases spanning the gap. This CDR3 spans 14 amino acids. Looked up from germline, CDR1 is MNHEY and CDR2 is SVGAGI. This CDR3 is CASSYSAGPETQYF. CDR3 DNA sequence: TGTGCCAGCAGTTACTCTGCAGGGCCGGAGACCCAGTACTTC.

J is TRBJ2-5 and V is TRBV4-1; weak D call: TRBD2 (6 bases). Germline V gene data show CDR1 as MGHRA and CDR2 as YSYEKL. CDR3 size: 17 residues. V was trimmed by 4 bases and J by 2 bases, leaving 20 bases between them. The CDR3 spells CASSPRDSSLGQETQYF. Written as DNA, the CDR3 is TGCGCCAGCAGCCCCCGGGACTCCTCCCTGGGGCAAGAGACCCAGTACTTC.

Only one count was recorded for this clonotype. V usage is TRBV25-1 and J usage is TRBJ2-4, with TRBD1 matching over 9 bases. The J call is uncertain, as TRBJ2-7 better fits the DNA end. The CDR3 length is 15 residues. Germline V lookup: CDR1 MGHDK, CDR2 SYGVNS. The CDR3 nucleotides read TGTGCCAGCACACAAGGGGGGACAGGGTTCTACGAGCAGTACTTC. Residues: CASTQGGTGFYEQYF.

This clonotype was counted only a few times. V gene TRBV4-2 combines with J gene TRBJ2-3, with 12 nucleotides matching TRBD2. J gave up 2 bases and V 0 bases, and 18 bases lay outside the gene matches. This CDR3 comprises 22 residues. Germline V gives CDR1 LGHNA, CDR2 YNFKEQ. The CDR3 DNA reads as TGTGCCAGCAGCCAAGACCCCGATCTAGCGGGAGGGCCCGGAGGCCTCACAGATACGCAGTATTTT. It codes for CASSQDPDLAGGPGGLTDTQYF.

The V gene is TRBV10-3, the J gene TRBJ2-1; TRBD2 matches 7 bases. The CDR3 runs to 15 residues. Germline V gene sequence: CDR1 ENHRY, CDR2 SYGVKD. Unmatched junction bases numbered 9, after V lost 6 bases and J lost 4 bases. The CDR3 nucleotides read TGTGCCATCAGCGCGAGCGGGGAAGGGTACAATGAGCAGTTCTTC. Translation gives CAISASGEGYNEQFF.

V gene TRBV25-1 combines with J gene TRBJ2-7; 7 positions agree with TRBD2. The CDR3 is made up of 13 amino acids. Germline V gives CDR1 MGHDK, CDR2 SYGVNS. The V and J ends lost 7 bases and 4 bases, in that order; junction bases with no gene match: 7. CDR3 in amino acids: CASKYSGAYEQYF. The CDR3 DNA reads as TGTGCCAGCAAATACAGCGGGGCGTACGAGCAGTACTTC.

The V call is TRBV20-1, the J call TRBJ2-1; D is ambiguous. The V gene's germline CDR1 is DFQATT and CDR2 SNEGSKA (reference sequence). This CDR3 is 13 amino acids long. V dropped 3 bases and J dropped 2 bases, with 8 bases sitting between them. CDR3 residues: CSARESPYNEQFF. DNA of the CDR3: TGCAGTGCTAGGGAGTCCCCCTACAATGAGCAGTTCTTC.

V gene TRBV15 combines with J gene TRBJ2-7; the match to TRBD1 covers 8 bases. After removal of 0 bases from V and 3 bases from J, the junction contained 4 bases not matched to a gene. CDR1 is LNHNV, CDR2 YYDKDF, per germline (reference sequence). This CDR3 region has 15 residues. The CDR3 DNA follows: TGTGCCACCAGCAGAGAGGGACAGGTTGTCTACGAGCAGTACTTC. It yields the protein CATSREGQVVYEQYF. Full variable domain (remainder filled in from reference TRBV15 and TRBJ2-7): DAMVIQNPRYQVTQFGKPVTLSCSQTLNHNVMYWYQQKSSQAPKLLFHYYDKDFNNEADTPDNFQSRRPNTSFCFLDIRSPGLGDTAMYLCATSREGQVVYEQYFGPGTRLTVT.